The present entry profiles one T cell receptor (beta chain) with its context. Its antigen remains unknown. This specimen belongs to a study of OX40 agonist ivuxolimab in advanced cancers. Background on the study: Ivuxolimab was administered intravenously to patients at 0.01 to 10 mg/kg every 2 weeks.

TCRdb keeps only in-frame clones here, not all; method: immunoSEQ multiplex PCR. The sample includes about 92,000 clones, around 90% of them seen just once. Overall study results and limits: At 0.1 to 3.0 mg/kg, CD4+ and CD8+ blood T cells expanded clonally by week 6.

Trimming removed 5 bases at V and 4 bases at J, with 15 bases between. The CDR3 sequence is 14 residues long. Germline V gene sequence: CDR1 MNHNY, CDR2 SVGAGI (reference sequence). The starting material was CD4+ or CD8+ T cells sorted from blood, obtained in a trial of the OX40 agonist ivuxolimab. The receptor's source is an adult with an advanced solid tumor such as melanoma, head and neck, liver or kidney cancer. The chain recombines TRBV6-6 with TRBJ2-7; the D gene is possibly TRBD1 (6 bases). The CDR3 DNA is TGTGCCAGCAGTCAGAGACAGGTCGGGTACGAGCAGTACTTC. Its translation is CASSQRQVGYEQYF.